Listed below are T cell receptor beta chains from one sample, sequenced in a study of OX40 agonist ivuxolimab in advanced cancers. Some clones are missing from TCRdb's copy, which holds only in-frame ones; the method was immunoSEQ multiplex PCR. Here the sample spans 60,000 to 75,000 clones, around 88% being singletons. Sequenced here: CD4+ or CD8+ T cells sorted from blood, sampled in a trial of the OX40 agonist ivuxolimab. All receptors come from an adult with an advanced solid tumor such as melanoma, head and neck, liver or kidney cancer. Both conserved end residues are part of each CDR3. The order of the fields is J gene, D gene, V gene, clone size, CDR3 protein, CDR3 DNA. The D gene is left open where the match is weak. A clone size is listed for some rows: how often the clone was seen (once, few, many), or a class if it is expanded.

>TRBJ2-1|TRBD2|TRBV7-2|-
CASSLRGGLAPNGNEQFF
TGTGCCAGCAGCTTAAGGGGAGGACTAGCGCCCAATGGGAATGAGCAGTTCTTC
>TRBJ1-1|-|TRBV11-2|-
CASSLAPGNTEAFF
TGTGCCAGCAGCTTAGCACCGGGGAACACTGAAGCTTTCTTT
>TRBJ1-5|-|TRBV19|-
CASSTRDLNQPQHF
TGTGCCAGTAGTACGCGCGATCTTAATCAGCCCCAGCATTTT
>TRBJ1-4|-|TRBV11-3|-
CASRYRVTNEKLFF
TGTGCCAGCAGATACAGGGTAACTAATGAAAAACTGTTTTTT
>TRBJ1-5|TRBD1|TRBV9|-
CASSASGGQGNQPQHF
TGTGCCAGCAGCGCCTCAGGGGGCCAGGGCAATCAGCCCCAGCATTTT
>TRBJ1-6|-|TRBV5-3|once
CARSGRDYNSPLHF
TGTGCCAGAAGCGGTAGGGACTACAATTCACCCCTCCACTTT
>TRBJ2-3|-|TRBV5-5|-
CASSLTSTDTQYF
TGTGCCAGCAGCTTGACTAGCACAGATACGCAGTATTTT
>TRBJ2-3|TRBD1|TRBV7-3|-
CASSPGRDRVTDTQYF
TGTGCCAGCAGCCCGGGCCGGGACAGGGTCACAGATACGCAGTATTTT
>TRBJ1-5|-|TRBV21-1|few
CASWRGEPQHF
TGTGCCTCATGGAGGGGTGAGCCCCAGCATTTT
>TRBJ1-2|TRBD1|TRBV19|-
CASSIGQGGYGYTF
TGTGCCAGTAGTATAGGACAGGGCGGCTATGGCTACACCTTC
>TRBJ2-1|TRBD2|TRBV7-9|-
CASSFGLAGGSVNEQFF
TGTGCCAGCAGCTTCGGACTAGCGGGGGGGTCGGTGAATGAGCAGTTCTTC
>TRBJ2-7|-|TRBV7-2|once
CASSETLDKTYEQYF
TGTGCCAGCAGCGAGACATTGGACAAAACCTACGAGCAGTACTTC
>TRBJ2-3|-|TRBV10-1|-
CASSDGSTDTQYF
TGCGCCAGCAGTGACGGGTCCACAGATACGCAGTATTTT
>TRBJ1-5|-|TRBV18|-
CASSPGPVGQPQHF
TGTGCCAGCTCACCCGGGCCGGTAGGACAGCCCCAGCATTTT
>TRBJ2-3|-|TRBV21-1|-
CASRGPGPRTDTQYF
TGTGCCAGCAGGGGCCCAGGCCCCCGCACAGATACGCAGTATTTT
>TRBJ2-1|-|TRBV5-1|-
CASSSTRLGEQFF
TGCGCCAGCAGCTCGACCCGGTTAGGGGAGCAGTTCTTC
>TRBJ1-5|-|TRBV27|-
CASGMGTGQPQHF
TGTGCCAGCGGCATGGGGACGGGTCAGCCCCAGCATTTT
>TRBJ1-1|-|TRBV7-2|-
CASSLTKNTEAFF
TGTGCCAGCAGCTTAACCAAAAACACTGAAGCTTTCTTT
>TRBJ2-7|-|TRBV5-1|-
CASSLDGIPYEQYF
TGCGCCAGCAGCTTAGATGGGATCCCCTACGAGCAGTACTTC
>TRBJ2-4|-|TRBV7-9|-
CASSLSNLAKNIQYF
TGTGCCAGCAGCTTATCAAACCTAGCCAAAAACATTCAGTACTTC
>TRBJ1-4|-|TRBV5-8|-
CASSLFVRGEEKLFF
TGTGCCAGCAGCTTGTTTGTGCGAGGGGAAGAAAAACTGTTTTTT
>TRBJ2-2|TRBD2|TRBV5-1|-
CASSLGLAGGTGELFF
TGCGCCAGCAGCTTGGGGCTAGCGGGAGGCACCGGGGAGCTGTTTTTT
>TRBJ1-5|-|TRBV7-5|-
CVRRRDSCIQPQHF
TGTGTCAGAAGGAGAGACAGTTGTATTCAGCCCCAGCATTTT
>TRBJ2-2|TRBD1|TRBV27|-
CASSFHGTGVDGELFF
TGTGCCAGCAGTTTCCATGGGACAGGGGTTGACGGGGAGCTGTTTTTT
>TRBJ2-3|-|TRBV5-4|-
CASSPPRADTQYF
TGTGCCAGCAGCCCTCCCCGGGCGGATACGCAGTATTTT
>TRBJ1-1|-|TRBV30|few
CAWSVHTEAFF
TGTGCCTGGAGTGTACACACTGAAGCTTTCTTT
>TRBJ2-3|-|TRBV11-2|-
CASSLMTGRTDTQYF
TGTGCCAGCAGCCTGATGACAGGGAGGACAGATACGCAGTATTTT
>TRBJ2-3|TRBD1|TRBV7-2|-
CASSSRDRGSDTQYF
TGTGCCAGCAGCTCCCGGGACAGGGGTTCAGATACGCAGTATTTT
>TRBJ2-3|-|TRBV7-2|-
CASSGQGWTDTQYF
TGTGCCAGCAGTGGGCAGGGTTGGACAGATACGCAGTATTTT
>TRBJ2-5|TRBD2|TRBV7-2|once
CASSFLGGWSAETQYF
TGTGCCAGCAGCTTCCTGGGGGGGTGGTCGGCTGAGACCCAGTACTTC
>TRBJ1-3|-|TRBV5-1|-
CASSLAGEDSGTIYF
TGCGCCAGCAGCTTGGCCGGGGAAGACTCGGGCACCATATATTTT
>TRBJ1-5|-|TRBV19|-
CASTPGGEQNQPQHF
TGTGCCAGTACCCCCGGGGGCGAGCAGAATCAGCCCCAGCATTTT
>TRBJ1-2|-|TRBV4-3|once
CASSQGPADYGYTF
TGCGCCAGCAGCCAAGGCCCAGCAGACTATGGCTACACCTTC
>TRBJ2-1|TRBD2|TRBV5-4|-
CASSLRLAVDNEQFF
TGTGCCAGCAGCTTAAGGCTAGCGGTAGACAATGAGCAGTTCTTC
>TRBJ2-2|TRBD1|TRBV30|-
CAWSRGRTGELFF
TGTGCCTGGAGTAGGGGGCGAACCGGGGAGCTGTTTTTT
>TRBJ2-7|-|TRBV4-1|-
CASSLKRGGGYEQYF
TGCGCCAGCAGCCTAAAGAGGGGAGGGGGCTACGAGCAGTACTTC
>TRBJ2-7|-|TRBV2|-
CASSGRADTEQYF
TGTGCCAGCAGTGGGCGGGCAGATACCGAGCAGTACTTC
>TRBJ1-1|TRBD1|TRBV10-3|-
CAISQDRGDTEAFF
TGTGCCATCAGCCAAGACAGGGGGGACACTGAAGCTTTCTTT
>TRBJ1-2|-|TRBV29-1|-
CSVRKDTGWGYGYTF
TGCAGCGTTCGAAAGGATACAGGGTGGGGCTATGGCTACACCTTC
>TRBJ2-5|-|TRBV2|-
CASSSGAEQGQEAQYF
TGTGCCAGCAGTTCTGGGGCGGAACAGGGACAAGAGGCCCAGTACTTC
>TRBJ2-6|-|TRBV18|-
CASSLSLLGANVLTF
TGTGCCAGCTCACTCAGTTTGCTAGGGGCCAACGTCCTGACTTTC
>TRBJ1-1|-|TRBV30|-
CAWSGDRGNTEAFF
TGTGCCTGGAGTGGCGACAGAGGAAACACTGAAGCTTTCTTT